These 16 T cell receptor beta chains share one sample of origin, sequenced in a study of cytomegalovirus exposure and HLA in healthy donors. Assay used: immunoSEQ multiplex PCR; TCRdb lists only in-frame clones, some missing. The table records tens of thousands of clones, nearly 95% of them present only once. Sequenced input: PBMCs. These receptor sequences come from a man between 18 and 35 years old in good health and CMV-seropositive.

DNA of the CDR3: TGCAGCGCGACTAGCGGAGGAGACACAGATACGCAGTATTTT. It specifies CSATSGGDTDTQYF. The chain recombines TRBV29-1 with TRBJ2-3; 9 bases are shared with TRBD2. CDR1 is SQVTM and CDR2 is ANQGSEA in the germline V gene. Trimming removed 7 bases from V and 2 bases from J; junction bases left unmatched: 7. This CDR3 region has 14 residues.

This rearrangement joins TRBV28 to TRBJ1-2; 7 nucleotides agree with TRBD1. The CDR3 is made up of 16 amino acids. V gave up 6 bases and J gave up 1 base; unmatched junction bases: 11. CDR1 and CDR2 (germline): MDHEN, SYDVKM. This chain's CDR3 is CASSRTRGQNNYGYTF. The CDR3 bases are TGTGCCAGCAGCCGAACCCGGGGACAGAATAACTATGGCTACACCTTC.

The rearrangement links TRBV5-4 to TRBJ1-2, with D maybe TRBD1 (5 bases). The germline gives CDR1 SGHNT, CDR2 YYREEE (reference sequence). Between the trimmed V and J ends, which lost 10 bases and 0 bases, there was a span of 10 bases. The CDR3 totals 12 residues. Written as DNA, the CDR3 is TGTGCCGGTGGGGGGACTAACTATGGCTACACCTTC. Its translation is CAGGGTNYGYTF. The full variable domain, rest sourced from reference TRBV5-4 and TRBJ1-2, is ETGVTQSPTHLIKTRGQQVTLRCSSQSGHNTVSWYQQALGQGPQFIFQYYREEENGRGNFPPRFSGLQFPNYSSELNVNALELDDSALYLCAGGGTNYGYTFGSGTRLTVV.

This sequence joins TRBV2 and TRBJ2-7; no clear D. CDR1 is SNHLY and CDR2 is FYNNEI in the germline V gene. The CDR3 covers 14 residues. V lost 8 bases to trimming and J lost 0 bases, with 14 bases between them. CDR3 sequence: CASRAIQVSYEQYF. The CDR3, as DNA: TGTGCCAGCCGAGCCATCCAGGTCTCCTACGAGCAGTACTTC.

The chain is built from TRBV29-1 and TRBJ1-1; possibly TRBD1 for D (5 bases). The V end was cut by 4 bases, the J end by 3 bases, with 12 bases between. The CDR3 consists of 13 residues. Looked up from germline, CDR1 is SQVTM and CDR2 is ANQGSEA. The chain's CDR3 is CSVGFRADTEAFF. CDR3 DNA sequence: TGCAGCGTTGGGTTCAGGGCTGACACTGAAGCTTTCTTT.

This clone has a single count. This CDR3 is CASSIGISYNEQFF. CDR3 bases: TGTGCCAGTAGTATCGGGATCTCCTACAATGAGCAGTTCTTC. V and J are TRBV19 and TRBJ2-1; possible D gene TRBD2, 5 bases. V was pared by 3 bases and J by 0 bases, with 6 bases between. Per the germline V gene, CDR1 is LNHDA and CDR2 is SQIVND (reference sequence). The CDR3 extends over 14 amino acids.

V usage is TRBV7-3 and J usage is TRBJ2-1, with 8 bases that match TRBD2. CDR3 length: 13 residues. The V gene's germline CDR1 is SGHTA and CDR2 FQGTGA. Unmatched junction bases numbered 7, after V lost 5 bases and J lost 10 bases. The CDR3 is CASSPGTRWEQFF. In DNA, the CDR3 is TGTGCCAGCAGCCCAGGGACTAGATGGGAGCAGTTCTTC.

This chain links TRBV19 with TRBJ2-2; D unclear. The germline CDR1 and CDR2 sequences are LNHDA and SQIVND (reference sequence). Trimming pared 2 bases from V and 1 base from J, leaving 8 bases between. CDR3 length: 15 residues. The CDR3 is CASSINLRNTGELFF. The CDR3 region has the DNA TGTGCCAGTAGTATAAATCTTAGGAACACCGGGGAGCTGTTTTTT.

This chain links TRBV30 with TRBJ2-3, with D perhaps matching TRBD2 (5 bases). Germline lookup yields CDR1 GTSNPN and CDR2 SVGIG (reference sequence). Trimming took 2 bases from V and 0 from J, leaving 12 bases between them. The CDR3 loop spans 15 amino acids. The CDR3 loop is CAWSIASPSTDTQYF. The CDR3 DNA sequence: TGTGCCTGGAGTATAGCGTCCCCTAGCACAGATACGCAGTATTTT.

CDR3 coding DNA: TGTGCCAGCAGTACTCCTGGACAGGGGGCGCAAACTGAAGCTTTCTTT. Its protein product is CASSTPGQGAQTEAFF. The chain uses TRBV28 and TRBJ1-1, with 11 bases identical to TRBD1. The germline V gene encodes CDR1 MDHEN and CDR2 SYDVKM. The CDR3 runs 16 residues. The junction had 10 bases not matched to a gene; V was cut back by 5 bases and J by 5 bases.

CDR3 protein: CASSTVGEREGRFAGELFF. CDR3 nucleotides: TGTGCCAGCAGCACCGTAGGCGAGCGGGAGGGCCGGTTCGCCGGGGAGCTGTTTTTT. The chain uses TRBV7-6 and TRBJ2-2; 10 bases match TRBD2. V lost 5 bases and J lost 6; bases outside the gene matches: 18. Germline loops: CDR1 SGHVS, CDR2 FNYEAQ. The CDR3 is made up of 19 amino acids.

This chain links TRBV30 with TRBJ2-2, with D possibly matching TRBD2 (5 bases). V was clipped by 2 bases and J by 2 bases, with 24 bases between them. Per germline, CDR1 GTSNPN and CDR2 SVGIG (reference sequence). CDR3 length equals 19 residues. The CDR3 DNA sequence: TGTGCCTGGAGTCCCGGAGGAAGCCGGAGTGCCTTAAACACCGGGGAGCTGTTTTTT. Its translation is CAWSPGGSRSALNTGELFF.

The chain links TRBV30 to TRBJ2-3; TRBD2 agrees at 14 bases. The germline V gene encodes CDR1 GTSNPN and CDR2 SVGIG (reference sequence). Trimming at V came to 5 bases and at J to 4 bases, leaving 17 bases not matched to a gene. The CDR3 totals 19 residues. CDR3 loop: CAWASPPGLAGVIADTQYF. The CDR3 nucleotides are TGTGCCTGGGCCTCTCCCCCGGGACTAGCGGGAGTAATAGCAGATACGCAGTATTTT.

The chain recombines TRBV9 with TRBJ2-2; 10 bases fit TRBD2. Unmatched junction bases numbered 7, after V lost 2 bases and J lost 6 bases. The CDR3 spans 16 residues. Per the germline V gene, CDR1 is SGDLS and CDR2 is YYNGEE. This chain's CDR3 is CASSVLPSGSAGELFF. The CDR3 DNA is TGTGCCAGCAGCGTTTTGCCTAGCGGGAGCGCCGGGGAGCTGTTTTTT.

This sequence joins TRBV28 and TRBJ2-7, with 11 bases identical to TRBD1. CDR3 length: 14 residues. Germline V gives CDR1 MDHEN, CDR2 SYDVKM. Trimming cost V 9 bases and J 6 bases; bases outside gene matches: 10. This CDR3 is CASKSGQGVSEQYF. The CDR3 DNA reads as TGTGCCAGTAAATCGGGACAGGGGGTAAGCGAGCAGTACTTC.

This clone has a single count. Here the CDR3 DNA reads TGTGCCAGTAGTATGGGCTGGGGACAGGGGGCCGGGGAGCTGTTTTTT. As protein: CASSMGWGQGAGELFF. The chain links TRBV19 to TRBJ2-2; TRBD1 matches at 11 bases. The junction had 6 bases not matched to a gene; V was cut back by 3 bases and J by 6 bases. From germline, CDR1 is LNHDA and CDR2 SQIVND (reference sequence). The CDR3 runs 16 residues.